This note documents a single T cell receptor beta chain sequence. Its antigen target is currently unknown. Per-base qualities were not stored, and no clone one base away is much larger. Enrolling through a virtual design, the prospective study's participants ranged in age from roughly 18 to 95 years and lived across approximately 25 United States geographic areas. In the prospective study, participants were assigned to cohorts based on the clinical history participants reported in a screening survey and a study questionnaire. ImmuneRACE Cohort 3 recovered participants were defined by two consecutive negative NP/OP PCR tests, healthcare professional clearance, or symptom resolution. In the prospective study, whole blood, serum and a nasopharyngeal or oropharyngeal swab were collected from each participant by mobile phlebotomists. Participants in the prospective study had the option to provide additional blood draws and questionnaires over a roughly 2-month period. Blood samples from the prospective study were shipped frozen or at room temperature prior to DNA extraction.

This entry is derived from a study of blood T cell repertoires in COVID-19 (dated by TCRdb to the early 2020s). Turning to the overall study: Collaborator samples came from the United States, Italy and Spain and covered acute and convalescent phases of COVID-19. A freely available public database, intended as a resource for researchers studying the immune response to SARS-CoV-2, is where the repertoires were released. The material from the prospective study consisted of cDNA or gDNA derived from T cells, B-cell-depleted T cells, or PBMCs. Where available, HLA class I and class II types were obtained from metadata supplied by the sample provider rather than from assay-based typing. Sample metadata almost always included a de-identified subject ID, COVID-19 status, age in years and sex. Samples were obtained from the ongoing ImmuneRACE study (first 160 participants) and from about 1,300 subjects provided by 6 global collaborators. The dataset comprised deeply sampled blood TCRbeta repertoires from subjects exposed to, actively infected with, or recovered from COVID-19.

TCRbeta CDR3 regions were amplified from genomic DNA by means of the immunoSEQ Assay, a bias-controlled multiplex PCR. The original methods were these. The number of nucleated cells in each sample was estimated from the amplification of reference gene primers within the assay. To quantify the absolute abundance of each unique TCRbeta CDR3 rearrangement, sequence reads were collapsed and filtered. For each sample, productive Simpson clonality was calculated by taking the square root of Simpson's diversity index across productive rearrangements. This immuneACCESS table, as held by TCRdb, lists in-frame sequences with V and J called but not all clones. Of the missing ones, under half trace to an unresolved V gene in checked studies; the others have no known cause. V, J and clone size are those of that table, while D and trimming were read from the DNA. The table for this sample lists 300,000 to 400,000 clones; 89% of them were counted only once. The top ten clonotypes cover 5.2% of the sample.

General conclusions and limits of the study: The amount of clinical and demographic metadata varied by source and participant and was provided uncurated.

The sample was PBMCs or T cells enriched from blood (not recorded which). The sequence was obtained from a man in his fifties or sixties who had recovered from COVID-19.

The DNA sequence follows: TGCGCCAGCAGCTGGGGGGACAGAACCTACGAGCAGTACTTC. Translated, it reads CASSWGDRTYEQYF. The chain is encoded by TRBV5-1 joined to TRBJ2-7, and TRBD1 may be the D gene, going by 7 matching bases. A distance of 12 bases separates the germline ends of V and J, which lose 3 bases and 2 bases respectively. The CDR3 goes from the cysteine to the phenylalanine over 14 residues. Only the CDR3 DNA stays, 42 bases, in frame from base 1. CDR1 and CDR2, per the germline V gene, are SGHRS and YFSETQ.